This T cell receptor (beta chain) was sequenced during a study of shared clonotypes between healthy human individuals. General study results and limits: Generation of non-shared clonotypes was less probable than generation of clonotypes shared by all four donors.

The CDR3 totals 13 residues. Trimming removed 7 bases from V and 6 bases from J, with 16 bases in between. Germline CDR1 reads MNHEY; CDR2 reads SVGAGI. In the case of this clone: Its antigen remains unidentified.

Repertoires were generated with immunoSEQ multiplex PCR, while TCRdb's copy carries only in-frame clones and drops some. Among approximately 1,000,000 clones, around 82% were seen once, and the ten largest hold 0.4% to 0.55%. This TCR was recovered from a man aged 18 to 30 in good health. Some clones in this sample may be carry-over from other donors' samples. The rearrangement uses TRBV6-5 and TRBJ2-7, with D possibly TRBD2 on 5 matching bases. The sample taken for sequencing was memory CD4+ T cells from PBMCs. Subset denoted: CD45RA-negative fraction. The CDR3 is CASKDVGVSEQYF. As DNA, the CDR3 is TGTGCCAGCAAGGACGTCGGGGTTAGCGAGCAGTACTTC.